Sequencing of this T cell receptor (beta chain) was carried out in a study of T-cell memory formation after mild COVID-19. The germline gives CDR1 SGHTA, CDR2 FQGNSA. Trimming removed 2 bases from V and 11 bases from J, with 12 bases in between. This CDR3 has 12 amino acids. Points from the study as a whole: A subset of responding clones appeared in pre-infection memory, suggesting cross-reactive memory joined. For second-wave clones that peaked at day 37, SARS-CoV-2 specificity went unverified. The CD4+ clones that contracted clustered mainly within CM and EM, and the CD8+ clones concentrated in EMRA.

This clonotype has a count of ten or more. Its antigen is unidentified. Using its own MiXCR run on the 5' RACE reads, TCRdb lists one record per CDR3 protein. The sample gives 300,000 to 350,000 distinct CDR3 sequences, 10% to 15% of which show up once; roughly 23% is in the top ten. Specimen: PBMCs or a T cell subset sorted from them (not recorded which). V and J are TRBV7-2 and TRBJ2-5; D ambiguous. This receptor was identified in a man between 18 and 29 years old who had mild COVID-19 (a few samples of this study predate the infection). Cell type and time point are not known. CDR3 DNA: TGTGCCAGCAGCTTAAGCTCTCGGGCGCAGTACTTC. It codes for CASSLSSRAQYF.